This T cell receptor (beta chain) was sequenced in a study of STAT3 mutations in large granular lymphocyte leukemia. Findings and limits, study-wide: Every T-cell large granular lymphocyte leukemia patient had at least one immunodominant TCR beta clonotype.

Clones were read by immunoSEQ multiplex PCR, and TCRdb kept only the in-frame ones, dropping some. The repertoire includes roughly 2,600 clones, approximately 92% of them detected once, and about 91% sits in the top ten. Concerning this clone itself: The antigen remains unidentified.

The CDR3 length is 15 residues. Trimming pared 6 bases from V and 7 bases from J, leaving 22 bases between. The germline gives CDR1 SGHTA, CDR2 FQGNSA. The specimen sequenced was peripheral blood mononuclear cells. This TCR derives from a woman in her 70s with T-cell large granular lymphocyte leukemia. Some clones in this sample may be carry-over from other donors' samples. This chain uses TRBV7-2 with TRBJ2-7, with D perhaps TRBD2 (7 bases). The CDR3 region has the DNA TGTGCCAGCAGTTTCGCAGCCGGGGGGCCGTGGGAGCAGTACTTC. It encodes CASSFAAGGPWEQYF.